The sequence of this TCR beta chain was determined in a study of blood T cells in healthy people across ages. CDR1 and CDR2 from the germline V gene are DFQATT and SNEGSKA (reference sequence). This CDR3 spans 14 amino acids. V was pared by 3 bases and J by 5 bases, with 14 bases between. A J-beta primer mix and a sample-barcoded 5' primer were used in a second PCR of roughly 6 to 11 cycles. Via MiXCR, TCRdb re-called the 5' RACE reads, giving one row per CDR3 protein. The table includes hundreds of thousands of distinct CDR3 sequences, around 42% detected once. There are a few counts of this clonotype.

V usage is TRBV20-1 and J usage is TRBJ2-1; D is perhaps TRBD1 (7 bases). What was sequenced was blood. The sequence was obtained from a man aged 60 to 69 in good health. CDR3 sequence (DNA): TGCAGTGCTAGGCCAGGGGGGTCCAACAATGAGCAGTTCTTC. Protein product: CSARPGGSNNEQFF.